The T cell receptor beta chain described here comes from a study of breast tumors, draining lymph nodes, adjacent tissues. Study outcomes and limitations: Tumor and nontumor repertoires were significantly more similar in luminal-like than in basal-like breast cancer. Data only fit, rather than demonstrated, lymph node origin of most tumor T cells.

Each CDR3 protein gets one entry after TCRdb re-called the multiplex PCR reads with MiXCR. The sample lists some 140,000 distinct CDR3 sequences, around 20% occurring once. In regard to this clonotype: Its antigen is currently unknown. A clone one base away is much larger, so this may be a read error.

The germline V gene encodes CDR1 SGDLS and CDR2 YYNGEE. CDR3 length equals 14 residues. Axillary draining lymph nodes of breast cancer patients supplied the node samples. This clonotype originated in a female donor with breast cancer. Some clones in this sample may be carry-over from other donors' samples. This chain links TRBV9 with TRBJ2-1; the D is unclear. The material sequenced was axillary lymph node tissue. This CDR3 reads CASSVDNSDNERFF. DNA of the CDR3: TGTGCCAGCAGCGTAGATAACTCCGACAATGAGCGGTTCTTC. Drawing the rest from reference TRBV9 and TRBJ2-1, the complete variable domain is DSGVTQTPKHLITATGQRVTLRCSPRSGDLSVYWYQQSLDQGLQFLIQYYNGEERAKGNILERFSAQQFPDLHSELNLSSLELGDSALYFCASSVDNSDNERFFGPGTRLTVL.